This TCR beta chain is drawn from a study of memory CD4+ T cells and cytomegalovirus serostatus. Turning to the study itself: This sample comes from healthy Belgian adults, several CMV seropositive, around 26 seronegative. Broader study findings: About 40% of the roughly 160 known CMV-associated TCRbeta sequences appeared in CD4+ memory. Suggested: most of the CMV-linked TCR signature lies in CD4+ memory cells.

The sort gate was single viable CD3+CD4+CD8-CD45RO+ cells for memory CD4+ T cells. Total CD4+ T cells were enriched by CD4 positive selection. Method: immunoSEQ multiplex PCR; TCRdb's copy keeps in-frame clones and lacks some. The table records under 80,000 clones, 78% of them present only once. This CDR3 comprises 13 residues. The ends were cut back, 1 base at V and 10 bases at J, with 14 bases in the middle. CDR1 is GTSNPN, CDR2 SVGIG, per germline (reference sequence). Comments on this clone: Its antigen is as yet unknown.

The source is an adult in good health and CMV-seropositive. Sequencing was performed on memory CD4+ T cells from blood. The chain recombines TRBV30 with TRBJ1-5; D might be TRBD1 (6 bases). CDR3 region: CAWSGQGLGPQHF. The CDR3 bases are TGTGCCTGGAGTGGGCAGGGGTTGGGCCCCCAGCATTTT.